This T cell receptor beta chain was identified in a study of CD8+CD57+ T cells in acquired aplastic anemia. Across the study: DNA per sorted CD4+ or CD8+ sample ranged 0.2 to 27.4 ug, averaging roughly 3.2 ug. The study's findings and limits: Patients versus controls showed no significant CD8+ Simpson's diversity difference.

The germline V gene has CDR1 SNHLY and CDR2 FYNNEI. The V end lost 5 bases, the J end lost 6 bases, and 16 bases lay between the germline ends. The CDR3 runs 14 residues. Investigators profiled TCR beta VDJ and CDR3 from genomic DNA template. TCRdb called the reads again in MiXCR, with one record for every CDR3 protein. Of 150,000 to 200,000 distinct CDR3 sequences listed, about 64% are singletons. This clonotype has only a few counts. Antigen: not known. Sequencing was carried out using sorted CD4+, CD8+, or CD8+CD57+ T cells (not recorded which) from PBMCs. The sequence derives from a human donor with severe aplastic anemia or a healthy control (not recorded which). This sequence joins TRBV2 and TRBJ1-1; the D gene is possibly TRBD1 (5 bases). DNA for the CDR3: TGTGCCAGCAGTCAAGACAGAGGGGCGGCTGAAGCTTTCTTT. Translating it yields CASSQDRGAAEAFF. Looking up the rest from reference TRBV2 and TRBJ1-1 gives the full variable domain: EPEVTQTPSHQVTQMGQEVILRCVPISNHLYFYWYRQILGQKVEFLVSFYNNEISEKSEIFDDQFSVERPDGSNFTLKIRSTKLEDSAMYFCASSQDRGAAEAFFGQGTRLTVV.